Below are 22 T cell receptor beta chains sequenced from a single sample in a study of T cells after yellow fever vaccination. Via MiXCR, TCRdb re-called the 5' RACE reads, giving one row per CDR3 protein. This sample has under 200,000 distinct CDR3 sequences, with around 10% found just once. Specimen: CD8+ T cells sorted from PBMCs, collected 15 days after the yellow fever booster vaccination. The receptors shown here come from a man younger than 35 who received the YFV17D yellow fever vaccine.

In this sample, this clonotype turned up a few times. The chain is built from TRBV5-6 and TRBJ2-7; D is ambiguous. The CDR3 contains 16 residues. Germline V gene sequence: CDR1 SGHDT, CDR2 YYEEEE. V was pared by 0 bases and J by 3 bases, with 16 bases between. Written as DNA, the CDR3 is TGTGCCAGCAGCTTGGTGGCCGGTCCTAACGTCTACGAGCAGTACGTC. It codes for CASSLVAGPNVYEQYV.

The table lists this clonotype with a count of one. The chain is built from TRBV20-1 and TRBJ1-2; no clear D gene. CDR3 size: 17 residues. Trimming took off 0 bases at V and 5 bases at J, with 22 bases between the two ends. CDR1 and CDR2 from the germline V gene are DFQATT and SNEGSKA (reference sequence). The CDR3 bases are TGCAGTGCTAGAGAGAACCCGCGGGATGTACTAGGGTATGGCTACACCTTC. Its protein product is CSARENPRDVLGYGYTF.

The V and J genes are TRBV3-2 and TRBJ2-3; the DNA was not used to check the table's D call, TRBD2. TRBV3-2 is given as a pseudogene. The CDR3 has 18 residues. This chain's CDR3 is CASSLPGASGEPTDTQYF. CDR3 nucleotides: TGTGCCAGCAGCCTTCCCGGTGCTAGCGGGGAACCCACAGATACGCAGTATTTT.

Many counts were recorded for this clonotype. The V and J genes are TRBV4-1 and TRBJ1-2; D possibly corresponds to TRBD1 (6 bases). Trimming removed 1 base at V and 8 bases at J, with 17 bases between. The CDR3 has 15 amino acids. Germline assignment: CDR1 MGHRA and CDR2 YSYEKL. CDR3: CASSQVGGARRGYTF. CDR3 coding DNA: TGCGCCAGCAGCCAAGTGGGGGGGGCGCGTCGAGGCTACACCTTC.

This clonotype was observed many times. This rearrangement joins TRBV6-5 to TRBJ2-6; possibly TRBD1 for D (6 bases). V was cut by 9 bases and J by 4 bases, with 13 bases left in between. Germline V lookup: CDR1 MNHEY, CDR2 SVGAGI. This CDR3 spans 14 amino acids. The CDR3 loop is CASTTGSGANVLTF. The CDR3 DNA is TGTGCCAGTACCACAGGGTCCGGGGCCAACGTCCTGACTTTC.

V gene TRBV4-1 combines with J gene TRBJ1-2; no clear D gene. The ends were cut back, 1 base at V and 7 bases at J, with 10 bases in the middle. The CDR3 loop spans 13 amino acids. Germline lookup yields CDR1 MGHRA and CDR2 YSYEKL. The chain's CDR3 is CASSQGPWFGYTF. In nucleotides, the CDR3 is TGCGCCAGCAGCCAAGGTCCTTGGTTTGGCTACACCTTC.

This chain connects TRBV11-2 to TRBJ2-5, with D uncertain. The V gene's germline CDR1 is SGHAT and CDR2 FQNNGV. There are 12 residues in the CDR3. V was pared by 1 base and J by 5 bases, with 5 bases between. Written as DNA, the CDR3 is TGTGCCAGCAGCTTAGCCCAGGAGACCCAGTACTTC. Its protein product is CASSLAQETQYF.

The J gene is TRBJ1-5, the V gene TRBV3-1; no firm D call. This CDR3 is 14 amino acids long. The germline V gene encodes CDR1 LGHDT and CDR2 YNNKEL (reference sequence). Trimming took 4 bases from V and 3 from J, leaving 10 bases between them. CDR3 DNA sequence: TGTGCCAGCAGCCCGGAGGGAGACAATCAGCCCCAGCATTTT. Translated, it gives CASSPEGDNQPQHF.

This clonotype was detected a few times. The chain couples TRBV4-3 to TRBJ1-4, with a possible D match to TRBD1 (6 bases). V lost 1 base and J lost 4, with 13 bases in between. The CDR3 spans 16 residues. The germline CDR1 and CDR2 sequences are LGHNA and YSLEER. In nucleotides, the CDR3 is TGCGCCAGCAGCCAAGGCCGGGACAACTATAATGAAAAACTGTTTTTT. It yields the protein CASSQGRDNYNEKLFF.

This clonotype appeared a few times. The chain combines TRBV7-8 with TRBJ1-1, with TRBD1 matching 9 bases. The length of the CDR3 is 14 residues. Unmatched junction bases numbered 5, after V lost 5 bases and J lost 4 bases. CDR1 SGHVS and CDR2 FQNEAQ come from the germline V gene. CDR3 protein: CASSLGTGRTEAFF. The CDR3, as DNA: TGTGCCAGCAGCCTAGGGACAGGGCGCACTGAAGCTTTCTTT.

This rearrangement joins TRBV4-3 to TRBJ2-2; D unclear. With 1 base removed from V and 4 bases from J, the gap between germline ends came to 7 bases. The CDR3 contains 14 residues. The germline V gene encodes CDR1 LGHNA and CDR2 YSLEER. This chain's CDR3 is CASSQGGFTGELFF. Written as DNA, the CDR3 is TGCGCCAGCAGCCAAGGGGGATTCACCGGGGAGCTGTTTTTT.

The chain has TRBV9 and TRBJ2-7; 8 bases align to TRBD1. Germline V CDR1 and CDR2: SGDLS, YYNGEE. Trimming took 2 bases from V and 5 from J; bases not matched to a gene: 6. The length of the CDR3 is 14 residues. This CDR3 reads CASSVQGASDEQYF. CDR3 sequence (DNA): TGTGCCAGCAGCGTTCAGGGGGCCTCGGACGAGCAGTACTTC.

The chain employs TRBV27 and TRBJ2-5, with D uncertain. This CDR3 contains 15 residues. Germline V gene lookup returns CDR1 MNHEY and CDR2 SMNVEV (reference sequence). Trimming removed 5 bases at V and 2 bases at J, with 15 bases between. CDR3 protein: CASSPLVVQQETQYF. DNA for the CDR3: TGTGCCAGCAGTCCCCTAGTAGTTCAGCAAGAGACCCAGTACTTC.

The table lists this clonotype with a few counts. This chain connects TRBV28 to TRBJ2-3, with 12 bases aligning to TRBD1. This CDR3 region has 17 residues. Germline CDR1 reads MDHEN; CDR2 reads SYDVKM. After removal of 3 bases from V and 6 bases from J, the junction contained 10 bases not matched to a gene. In nucleotides, the CDR3 is TGTGCCAGCAGTTTCCTAAATCCGGGACAGGGGGCGGATACGCAGTATTTT. Translating gives CASSFLNPGQGADTQYF.

The J gene is TRBJ1-2, the V gene TRBV7-6; 10 nucleotides align to TRBD1. This CDR3 is 13 amino acids long. Per germline, CDR1 SGHVS and CDR2 FNYEAQ. V was clipped by 5 bases and J by 6 bases; unmatched bases: 3. DNA of the CDR3: TGTGCCAGCAGCCCCGGACAGGGGGATGGCTACACCTTC. This sequence encodes CASSPGQGDGYTF.

This clonotype was recorded at least ten times. CDR3 residues: CASSQSLEGPSEAFF. The CDR3 bases are TGCGCCAGCAGCCAGAGCCTCGAGGGGCCGTCCGAAGCTTTCTTT. The chain carries TRBV4-3 and TRBJ1-1, with D tentatively TRBD1 (5 bases). With 3 bases removed from V and 8 bases from J, the gap between germline ends came to 19 bases. The germline gives CDR1 LGHNA, CDR2 YSLEER. The CDR3 is 15 amino acids.

V and J are TRBV4-3 and TRBJ2-3; the D is unclear. The CDR3 runs to 17 residues. Trimming pared 2 bases from V and 6 bases from J, leaving 21 bases between. Germline V gives CDR1 LGHNA, CDR2 YSLEER. As DNA, the CDR3 is TGCGCCAGCAGCCAATCCACCCTGATAGGTCATCAGGATACGCAGTATTTT. It is translated as CASSQSTLIGHQDTQYF.

This clonotype was counted only a few times. The chain links TRBV7-9 to TRBJ2-7; tentatively, D is TRBD1 or TRBD2 (6 bases each). V was pared by 4 bases and J by 0 bases, with 16 bases between. The CDR3 covers 16 residues. Germline V gene sequence: CDR1 SEHNR, CDR2 FQNEAQ (reference sequence). The CDR3 region is CASSSLGGLSSYEQYF. The CDR3 nucleotides are TGTGCCAGCAGCTCCCTAGGGGGACTTAGCTCCTACGAGCAGTACTTC.

This clonotype came up a few times. The V call is TRBV27, the J call TRBJ2-3; tentative D call: TRBD1 (6 bases). This CDR3 region has 15 residues. V gave up 2 bases and J gave up 2 bases, with 11 bases separating them. Germline lookup yields CDR1 MNHEY and CDR2 SMNVEV (reference sequence). The DNA for the CDR3 is TGTGCCAGCAGTTTAGGGACACGGAACACAGATACGCAGTATTTT. Residues: CASSLGTRNTDTQYF.

Only a few counts were recorded for this clonotype. The J gene is TRBJ2-2, the V gene TRBV12-3 or TRBV12-4; D possibly uses TRBD1 or TRBD2 (6 bases each). V dropped 8 bases and J dropped 4 bases, with 17 bases sitting between them. The CDR3 runs 15 residues. CDR3 DNA sequence: TGTGCCAGCCTAGTATGGGGGGACATCACCGGGGAGCTGTTTTTT. Translating it yields CASLVWGDITGELFF.

This clonotype was counted ten times or more. The chain has TRBV5-1 and TRBJ2-7; 10 bases map to TRBD2. Per the germline V gene, CDR1 is SGHRS and CDR2 is YFSETQ. J lost 4 bases, V lost 4 bases, and 14 bases had no gene match. This CDR3 spans 17 amino acids. CDR3 region: CASSRYLAGTSDYEQYF. The CDR3 coding sequence is TGCGCCAGCAGCAGATATTTGGCCGGGACTAGCGATTACGAGCAGTACTTC.

This clonotype was seen a handful of times. The chain combines TRBV12-5 with TRBJ2-5; TRBD2 matches at 10 bases. The CDR3 has 15 amino acids. V shed 4 bases, J shed 5 bases, and the junction held 7 bases outside the gene matches. Germline assignment: CDR1 LGHNT and CDR2 FRNRAP. For the CDR3, the DNA is TGTGCTAGTGGTTGGAGCGGGGGGGCCTGGGAGACCCAGTACTTC. Protein: CASGWSGGAWETQYF.